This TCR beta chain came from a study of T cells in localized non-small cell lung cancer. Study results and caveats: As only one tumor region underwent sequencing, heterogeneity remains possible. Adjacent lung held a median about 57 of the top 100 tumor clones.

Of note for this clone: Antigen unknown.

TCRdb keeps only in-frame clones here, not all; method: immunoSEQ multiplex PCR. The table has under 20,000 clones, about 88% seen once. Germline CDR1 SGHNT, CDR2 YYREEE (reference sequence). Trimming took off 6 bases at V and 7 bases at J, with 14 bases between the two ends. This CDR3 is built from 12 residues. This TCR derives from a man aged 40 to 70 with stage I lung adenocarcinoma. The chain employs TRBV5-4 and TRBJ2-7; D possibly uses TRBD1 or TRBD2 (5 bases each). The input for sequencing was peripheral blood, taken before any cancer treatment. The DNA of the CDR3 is TGTGCCAGCAACGGGGCGATGGGGGAGCAGTACTTC. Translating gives CASNGAMGEQYF. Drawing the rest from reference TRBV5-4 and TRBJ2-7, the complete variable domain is ETGVTQSPTHLIKTRGQQVTLRCSSQSGHNTVSWYQQALGQGPQFIFQYYREEENGRGNFPPRFSGLQFPNYSSELNVNALELDDSALYLCASNGAMGEQYFGPGTRLTVT.